The TCR beta chain described here comes from a study of immune evolution from preneoplasia to lung adenocarcinoma. Across the study: HLA loss of heterozygosity: less than 9% AIS, about 15% MIA, about 31% ADC, none AAH. The study's findings and limits: Top clone share appeared to fall from AAH through AIS, MIA, adenocarcinoma. Compared with EGFR-mutant or double wild-type lesions, KRAS-mutant nodules were more clonal.

Method: immunoSEQ multiplex PCR; TCRdb's copy keeps in-frame clones and lacks some. This sample has about 4,600 clones, with under 80% found just once. CDR1 and CDR2 from the germline V gene are SGHTA and FQGNSA. This CDR3 region has 16 residues. The germline V and J ends were trimmed by 1 base and 0 bases, with 10 bases remaining between them. As concerns this clone: Its specificity is not known.

Macro-dissection enriched premalignant or tumor cells before nucleic acid extraction. This receptor was obtained from a person aged 60-80 years with lung adenocarcinoma. The sample was FFPE minimally invasive lung adenocarcinoma tissue. The rearrangement joins TRBV7-2 to TRBJ1-3, with D possibly TRBD1 on 5 matching bases. The chain's CDR3 is CASSLGGLFSGNTIYF. As DNA, the CDR3 is TGTGCCAGCAGCTTAGGGGGACTATTCTCTGGAAACACCATATATTTT.